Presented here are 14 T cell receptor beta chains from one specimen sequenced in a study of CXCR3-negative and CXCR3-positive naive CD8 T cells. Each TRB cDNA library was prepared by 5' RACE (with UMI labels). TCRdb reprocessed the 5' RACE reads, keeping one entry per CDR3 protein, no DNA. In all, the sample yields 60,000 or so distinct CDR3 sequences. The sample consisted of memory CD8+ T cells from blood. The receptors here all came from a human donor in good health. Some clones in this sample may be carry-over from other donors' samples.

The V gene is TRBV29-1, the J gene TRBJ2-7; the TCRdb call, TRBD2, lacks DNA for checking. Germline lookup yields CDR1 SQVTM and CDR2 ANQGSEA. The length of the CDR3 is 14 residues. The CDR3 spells CSVAGLAGSYEQYF.

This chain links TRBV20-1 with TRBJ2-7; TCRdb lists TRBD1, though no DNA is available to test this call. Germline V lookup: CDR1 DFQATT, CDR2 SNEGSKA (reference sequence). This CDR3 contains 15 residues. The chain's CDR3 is CSARDHTGDPYEQYF.

The CDR3 reads CASSPGLATTDTQYF. V gene TRBV7-7 combines with J gene TRBJ2-3; TCRdb proposes TRBD2, but this gene call is untestable without DNA. Germline lookup yields CDR1 SSHAT and CDR2 FNYEAQ (reference sequence). The CDR3 spans 15 residues.

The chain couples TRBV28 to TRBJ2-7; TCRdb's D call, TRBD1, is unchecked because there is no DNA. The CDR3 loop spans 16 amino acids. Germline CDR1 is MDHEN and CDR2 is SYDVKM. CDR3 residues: CASSLIMAGILYEQYF.

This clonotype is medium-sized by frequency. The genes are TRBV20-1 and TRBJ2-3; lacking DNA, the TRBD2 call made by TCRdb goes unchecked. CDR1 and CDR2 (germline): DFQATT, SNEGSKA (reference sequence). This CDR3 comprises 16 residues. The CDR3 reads CSAIPSAGGRSDTQYF.

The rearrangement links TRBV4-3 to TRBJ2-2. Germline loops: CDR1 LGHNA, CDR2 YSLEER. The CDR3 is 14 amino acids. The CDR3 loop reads CASSQVPGTGELFF.

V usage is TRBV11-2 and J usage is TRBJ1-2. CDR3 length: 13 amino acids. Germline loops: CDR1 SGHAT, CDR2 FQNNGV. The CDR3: CASSLDLFSGYTF.

CDR3 loop: CASSQVTGGWETQYF. The rearrangement uses TRBV4-1 and TRBJ2-5; TCRdb lists TRBD1, though no DNA is available to test this call. The CDR3 is 15 amino acids. From germline, CDR1 is MGHRA and CDR2 YSYEKL.

The CDR3 sequence is CASSFSFPGGETQYF. V gene TRBV28 combines with J gene TRBJ2-5; TCRdb reports TRBD2, a call that lacks DNA to check it against. The germline CDR1 and CDR2 sequences are MDHEN and SYDVKM. The CDR3 has 15 amino acids. Variable domain in full (rest from reference TRBV28 and TRBJ2-5): DVKVTQSSRYLVKRTGEKVFLECVQDMDHENMFWYRQDPGLGLRLIYFSYDVKMKEKGDIPEGYSVSREKKERFSLILESASTNQTSMYLCASSFSFPGGETQYFGPGTRLLVL.

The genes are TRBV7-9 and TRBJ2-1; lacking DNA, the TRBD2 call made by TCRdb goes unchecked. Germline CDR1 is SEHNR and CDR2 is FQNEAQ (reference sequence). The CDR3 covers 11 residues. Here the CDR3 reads CASSFEGEQFF.

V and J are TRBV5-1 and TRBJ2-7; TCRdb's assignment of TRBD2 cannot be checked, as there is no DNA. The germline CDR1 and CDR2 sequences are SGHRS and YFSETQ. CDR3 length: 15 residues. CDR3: CASSNRGRGSYEQYF.

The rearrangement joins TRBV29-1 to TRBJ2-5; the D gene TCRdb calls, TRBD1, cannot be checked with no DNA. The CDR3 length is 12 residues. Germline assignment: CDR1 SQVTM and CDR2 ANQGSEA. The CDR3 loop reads CSVPGVGETQYF.

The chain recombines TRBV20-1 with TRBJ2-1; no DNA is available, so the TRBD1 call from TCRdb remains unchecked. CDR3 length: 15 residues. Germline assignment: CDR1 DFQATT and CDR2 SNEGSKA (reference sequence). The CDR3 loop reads CSARTGTGVENEQFF.

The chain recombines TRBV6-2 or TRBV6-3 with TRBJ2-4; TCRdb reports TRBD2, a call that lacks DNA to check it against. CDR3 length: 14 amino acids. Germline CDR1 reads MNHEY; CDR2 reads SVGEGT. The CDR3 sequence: CASSWGDYPYIQYF.